One and the same sample provided the 26 T cell receptor beta chains below, sequenced in a study of blood T cell repertoires in COVID-19. TCRdb's copy holds only in-frame clones and misses some; the assay was immunoSEQ multiplex PCR. This table holds about 260,000 clones, 75% to 90% found once. Sequencing input: peripheral blood. The receptors derive from a woman between 65 and 79 years old with COVID-19, enrolled during active disease.

There are a few counts of this clone. The rearrangement links TRBV4-2 to TRBJ1-1; no clear D gene. V was clipped by 4 bases and J by 1 base, with 25 bases between them. There are 19 residues in the CDR3. The germline gives CDR1 LGHNA, CDR2 YNFKEQ. Here the CDR3 DNA reads TGTGCCAGCAGCCCCCAAGAGGGAAACAGTCTAGCCCCGAACACTGAAGCTTTCTTT. This codes for CASSPQEGNSLAPNTEAFF.

V gene TRBV4-3 combines with J gene TRBJ2-7; a weak D match, TRBD2 (6 bases). Germline loops: CDR1 LGHNA, CDR2 YSLEER. CDR3 length: 15 residues. Between the trimmed V and J ends, which lost 0 bases and 3 bases, there was a span of 12 bases. The CDR3 loop reads CASSQDTTSFYEQYF. The CDR3 DNA reads as TGCGCCAGCAGCCAAGATACCACTAGCTTCTACGAGCAGTACTTC.

This clone was seen once. This chain connects TRBV6-6 to TRBJ1-1; D might be TRBD1 (5 bases). With 0 bases removed from V and 4 bases from J, the gap between germline ends came to 9 bases. Per germline, CDR1 MNHNY and CDR2 SVGAGI (reference sequence). This CDR3 comprises 14 residues. In DNA form, the CDR3 reads TGTGCCAGCAGTTACTCTAGGGGTACCACTGAAGCTTTCTTT. It codes for CASSYSRGTTEAFF.

The V and J genes are TRBV7-2 and TRBJ1-5; 7 bases align to TRBD1. Trimming cost V 8 bases and J 2 bases; bases outside gene matches: 3. The CDR3 contains 13 residues. The germline V gene has CDR1 SGHTA and CDR2 FQGNSA. The CDR3 loop reads CASGTGGNQPQHF. In DNA, the CDR3 is TGTGCCAGCGGTACAGGGGGCAATCAGCCCCAGCATTTT.

The CDR3 DNA reads as TGTGCCAGCATCGCACAGGGGGATGAGCAGTTCTTC. Its protein is CASIAQGDEQFF. The chain uses TRBV28 and TRBJ2-1; 8 nucleotides agree with TRBD1. J lost 8 bases, V lost 7 bases, and 4 bases had no gene match. The CDR3 sequence is 12 residues long. From germline, CDR1 is MDHEN and CDR2 SYDVKM.

In this sample, this clone turned up once. At one boundary the junction diverges from the germline segment, which might be a read error. The chain links TRBV5-6 to TRBJ2-3, with 11 bases that match TRBD1. CDR1 is SGHDT, CDR2 YYEEEE, per germline. The CDR3 is made up of 15 amino acids. CDR3 sequence: CASRLGQGGADTQYF. CDR3 DNA: TGTGCCAGCAGATTGGGACAGGGGGGCGCAGATACGCAGTATTTT.

The rearrangement joins TRBV3-1 (or the pseudogene TRBV3-2) to TRBJ2-7, with a tentative D call TRBD1 (5 bases). V was clipped by 3 bases and J by 2 bases, with 11 bases between them. This CDR3 spans 14 amino acids. Germline values: CDR1 LGHDT, CDR2 YNNKEL (reference sequence). In DNA form, the CDR3 reads TGTGCCAGCAGCCAGGTGCAGGGCCCCTACGAGCAGTACTTC. Its protein is CASSQVQGPYEQYF.

The V gene is TRBV4-3, the J gene TRBJ2-1; 9 bases agree with TRBD1. V shed 1 base and J 4 bases; nucleotides not matched to a gene: 2. The CDR3 sequence is 15 residues long. CDR1 and CDR2 (germline): LGHNA, YSLEER. This chain's CDR3 is CASSQVGTGYNEQFF. In nucleotides, the CDR3 is TGCGCCAGCAGCCAAGTCGGGACAGGGTACAATGAGCAGTTCTTC.

CDR3 region: CASSPGAGVAMRFF. For the CDR3, the DNA is TGTGCCAGCAGCCCTGGGGCGGGGGTCGCGATGCGGTTCTTC. This chain joins TRBV11-3 and TRBJ2-1; 7 nucleotides match TRBD2. The CDR3 has 14 amino acids. The germline CDR1 and CDR2 sequences are SGHNT and YENEEA. J gave up 15 bases and V 5 bases, and 16 bases lay outside the gene matches.

This chain connects TRBV5-4 to TRBJ1-2; D remains ambiguous. The CDR3 length is 15 residues. The V and J ends lost 1 base and 8 bases respectively, with 18 bases between them. Germline values: CDR1 SGHNT, CDR2 YYREEE (reference sequence). The CDR3 nucleotides are TGTGCCAGCAGCTTGTTTGCGGCGGGAGGGCGCGGCTACACCTTC. It yields the protein CASSLFAAGGRGYTF.

The chain links TRBV7-6 to TRBJ2-5; 9 nucleotides align to TRBD1. The CDR3 totals 16 residues. Germline trimming cut 1 base from V and 5 bases from J; bases unmatched to any gene: 8. CDR1 and CDR2 (germline): SGHVS, FNYEAQ. In nucleotides, the CDR3 is TGTGCCAGCAGCTTAGTTTCGGGACAGGGTATGGAGACCCAGTACTTC. Translation gives CASSLVSGQGMETQYF.

V usage is TRBV4-2 and J usage is TRBJ2-5, with TRBD1 as a possible D gene (5 bases). CDR1 is LGHNA, CDR2 YNFKEQ, per germline. This CDR3 spans 15 amino acids. Trimming shortened V by 5 bases and J by 1 base, and 14 bases separated the two germline ends. CDR3 sequence reads: CASSYEGQPQETQYF. The CDR3 bases are TGTGCCAGCAGCTATGAAGGACAACCCCAAGAGACCCAGTACTTC.

V and J are TRBV14 and TRBJ2-3; TRBD1 aligns across 7 bases. The germline gives CDR1 SGHDN, CDR2 FVKESK. V gave up 4 bases and J gave up 2 bases; unmatched junction bases: 3. The length of the CDR3 is 14 residues. Here the CDR3 reads CASSLGTVTDTQYF. CDR3 sequence (DNA): TGTGCCAGCAGCCTAGGGACAGTCACAGATACGCAGTATTTT. The full variable domain, its missing parts supplied by reference TRBV14 and TRBJ2-3, is EAGVTQFPSHSVIEKGQTVTLRCDPISGHDNLYWYRRVMGKEIKFLLHFVKESKQDESGMPNNRFLAERTGGTYSTLKVQPAELEDSGVYFCASSLGTVTDTQYFGPGTRLTVL.

The chain recombines TRBV18 with TRBJ1-4, with D maybe TRBD1 (6 bases). The V end was cut by 3 bases, the J end by 8 bases, with 16 bases between. This CDR3 contains 15 residues. Germline lookup yields CDR1 KGHSH and CDR2 LQKENI. The CDR3 DNA is TGTGCCAGCTCACCTACAGGGCTCGGGACGGAAAAACTGTTTTTT. Protein product: CASSPTGLGTEKLFF.

The J gene is TRBJ2-2, the V gene TRBV7-3, with 10 nucleotides matching TRBD1. The germline V gene has CDR1 SGHTA and CDR2 FQGTGA. The CDR3 totals 16 residues. V was pared by 4 bases and J by 4 bases, with 6 bases of the junction left unmatched. This chain's CDR3 is CASSSGDRGLTGELFF. The CDR3 DNA reads TGTGCCAGCAGCTCCGGCGACAGGGGGCTCACCGGGGAGCTGTTTTTT.

The rearrangement joins TRBV7-9 to TRBJ1-2, with 7 bases aligning to TRBD1. This CDR3 comprises 16 residues. The J segment lost 8 bases and the V segment lost 8 bases, leaving 20 bases of the junction unmatched. Germline V gives CDR1 SEHNR, CDR2 FQNEAQ (reference sequence). Written as DNA, the CDR3 is TGTGCCAGCCATAGAGGGGGCACCCAACTAATGGGAGGCTACACCTTC. Translation: CASHRGGTQLMGGYTF.

This chain joins TRBV6-2 or TRBV6-3 and TRBJ1-2; unclear D gene. Trimming left V 2 bases short and J 6 bases short, with 10 bases between. The CDR3 consists of 13 residues. Per the germline V gene, CDR1 is MNHEY and CDR2 is SVGEGT. CDR3 sequence (DNA): TGTGCCAGCAGTTACGCGGGGAGAAATGGCTACACCTTC. Translating it yields CASSYAGRNGYTF.

The CDR3 nucleotides are TGTGCCAATACGACAGGGTTCTGTGAAAAACTGTTTTTT. Translating gives CANTTGFCEKLFF. This chain connects TRBV6-4 to TRBJ1-4; 7 bases are a match to TRBD1. There are 13 residues in the CDR3. Germline loops: CDR1 MRHNA, CDR2 SNTAGT. With 10 bases clipped from V and 7 bases from J, the junction kept 9 bases outside the gene matches.

V is TRBV11-2 and J is TRBJ2-7; 7 nucleotides match TRBD2. The CDR3 is 15 amino acids. The V and J ends lost 5 bases and 0 bases, in that order; junction bases with no gene match: 7. CDR1 and CDR2 from the germline V gene are SGHAT and FQNNGV. The CDR3 protein is CASSPSGVRSYEQYF. The CDR3 DNA sequence: TGTGCCAGCAGCCCCAGCGGGGTACGCTCCTACGAGCAGTACTTC.

The V call is TRBV28, the J call TRBJ1-5; D gene ambiguous. Germline V gene sequence: CDR1 MDHEN, CDR2 SYDVKM. The CDR3 has 15 residues. V was cut by 5 bases and J by 3 bases, with 14 bases left in between. The DNA of the CDR3 is TGTGCCAGCAGTCCCCCCCACAGTACCAATCAGCCCCAGCATTTT. This gives the protein CASSPPHSTNQPQHF.

The J gene is TRBJ1-2, the V gene TRBV10-3; the D gene is possibly TRBD1 (5 bases). CDR1 ENHRY and CDR2 SYGVKD come from the germline V gene. The V end was cut by 0 bases, the J end by 4 bases, with 12 bases between. This CDR3 is 15 amino acids long. DNA for the CDR3: TGTGCCATCAGTGAGTCGGAGGGGCTTAGCTATGGCTACACCTTC. The encoded protein is CAISESEGLSYGYTF.

This clone was recorded only once. This chain links TRBV5-1 with TRBJ2-7; a weak D match, TRBD2 (6 bases). The CDR3 has 15 residues. From germline, CDR1 is SGHRS and CDR2 YFSETQ. Deletions cut 1 base from V and 4 bases from J, with 15 bases between. CDR3 region: CASSLWEESIYEQYF. The DNA of the CDR3 is TGCGCCAGCAGCTTGTGGGAGGAATCCATTTACGAGCAGTACTTC.

J is TRBJ2-2 and V is TRBV12-5; the match to TRBD2 covers 13 bases. The germline CDR1 and CDR2 sequences are LGHNT and FRNRAP. This CDR3 region has 14 residues. Losses at the gene ends were 9 bases for V and 7 bases for J; bases not matched to a gene: 5. The CDR3 DNA sequence: TGTGCTAGCAGGACTAGCGGGAGTGGCGGGGAGCTGTTTTTT. The encoded protein is CASRTSGSGGELFF.

The rearrangement uses TRBV30 and TRBJ1-2; D gene unclear. V was pared by 1 base and J by 8 bases, with 8 bases between. In germline, CDR1 is GTSNPN, CDR2 SVGIG (reference sequence). CDR3 length: 11 residues. The CDR3 reads CAWSASFGYTF. The CDR3 bases are TGTGCCTGGAGTGCTAGTTTCGGCTACACCTTC. Full variable domain (missing parts from reference TRBV30 and TRBJ1-2): SQTIHQWPATLVQPVGSPLSLECTVEGTSNPNLYWYRQAAGRGLQLLFYSVGIGQISSEVPQNLSASRPQDRQFILSSKKLLLSDSGFYLCAWSASFGYTFGSGTRLTVV.

The V and J genes are TRBV30 and TRBJ1-1; tentative D call: TRBD1 (5 bases). The CDR3 is made up of 14 amino acids. The V end was cut by 2 bases, the J end by 1 base, with 11 bases between. CDR1 is GTSNPN and CDR2 is SVGIG in the germline V gene (reference sequence). CDR3 sequence (DNA): TGTGCCTGGAGTACAGGTACAGCGAACACTGAAGCTTTCTTT. Translation gives CAWSTGTANTEAFF.

The V call is TRBV2, the J call TRBJ2-7, with 8 bases fitting TRBD1. The CDR3 is 12 amino acids. The germline V gene encodes CDR1 SNHLY and CDR2 FYNNEI. The V segment lost 10 bases and the J segment 6 bases; nucleotides outside the gene matches: 8. CDR3 nucleotide sequence: TGTGCCACGACAGGGGCCCAACTCGAGCAGTACTTC. This encodes CATTGAQLEQYF.